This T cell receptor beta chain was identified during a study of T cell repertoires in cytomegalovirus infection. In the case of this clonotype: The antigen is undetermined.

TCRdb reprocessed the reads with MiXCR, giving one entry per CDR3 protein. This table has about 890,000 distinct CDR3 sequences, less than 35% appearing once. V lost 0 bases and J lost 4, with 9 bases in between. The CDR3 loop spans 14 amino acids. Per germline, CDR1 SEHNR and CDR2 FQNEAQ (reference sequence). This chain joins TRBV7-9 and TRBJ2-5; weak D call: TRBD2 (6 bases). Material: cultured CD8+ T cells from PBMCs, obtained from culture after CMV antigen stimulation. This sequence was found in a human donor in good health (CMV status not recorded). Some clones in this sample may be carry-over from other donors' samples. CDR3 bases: TGTGCCAGCAGCTTAGCGTGGAGGGGAGAGACCCAGTACTTC. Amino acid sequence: CASSLAWRGETQYF.